The 19 T cell receptor beta chains given below trace back to one sample, sequenced in a study of early T cells in non-severe SARS-CoV-2 infection. TCRdb fed the 5' RACE reads into MiXCR, producing one record per CDR3 protein. The sample records about 80,000 distinct CDR3 sequences, roughly 12% being singletons. The specimen sequenced was whole blood. The receptors shown here come from an adult who was a healthcare worker with PCR-confirmed SARS-CoV-2 infection or an uninfected control (not recorded which).

The chain employs TRBV11-3 and TRBJ2-5; D may match TRBD1 or TRBD2 (5 bases each). Germline assignment: CDR1 SGHNT and CDR2 YENEEA. V was cut by 5 bases and J by 6 bases, with 16 bases left in between. The CDR3 loop spans 14 amino acids. CDR3 residues: CASSPTAGAKTQYF. The CDR3 DNA reads as TGTGCCAGCAGCCCAACCGCCGGGGCGAAGACCCAGTACTTC.

There are a few counts of this clonotype. V and J are TRBV7-9 and TRBJ2-1; TRBD2 aligns across 8 bases. The CDR3 spans 15 residues. Germline CDR1 is SEHNR and CDR2 is FQNEAQ (reference sequence). V dropped 1 base and J dropped 7; count of bases not matched to a gene: 6. CDR3 bases: TGTGCCAGCAGCTTAGATTCTAGCGGGCTAAATGAGCAGTTCTTC. Protein: CASSLDSSGLNEQFF.

This clonotype was found a few times. V usage is TRBV15 and J usage is TRBJ2-7; D gene ambiguous. Looked up from germline, CDR1 is LNHNV and CDR2 is YYDKDF (reference sequence). Trimming shortened V by 1 base and J by 3 bases, and 7 bases separated the two germline ends. This CDR3 contains 13 residues. The CDR3 region is CATSRGARYEQYF. The CDR3 coding sequence is TGTGCCACCAGCAGAGGGGCCCGCTACGAGCAGTACTTC.

V is TRBV4-1 and J is TRBJ1-5, with D tentatively TRBD1 (6 bases). CDR3 length: 15 amino acids. Germline V gene lookup returns CDR1 MGHRA and CDR2 YSYEKL. Trimming shortened V by 4 bases and J by 6 bases, and 16 bases separated the two germline ends. The CDR3 region is CASSLFGQFGQPQHF. The CDR3 region has the DNA TGCGCCAGCAGCCTATTCGGACAGTTCGGTCAGCCCCAGCATTTT.

J is TRBJ2-5 and V is TRBV20-1; D remains unclear. In germline, CDR1 is DFQATT, CDR2 SNEGSKA (reference sequence). The CDR3 length is 14 residues. V lost 5 bases, J lost 4 bases, and 17 bases lay in between. CDR3 DNA: TGCAGTGCTGGAAAGGTGAATGGCCTAGAGACCCAGTACTTC. It yields the protein CSAGKVNGLETQYF.

This clonotype was seen ten or more times. The chain recombines TRBV5-1 with TRBJ2-6, with a possible D match to TRBD1 (5 bases). Germline V gives CDR1 SGHRS, CDR2 YFSETQ. The CDR3 length is 17 residues. V lost 1 base and J lost 2, with 13 bases in between. CDR3 DNA sequence: TGCGCCAGCAGCTTGTACCGAACAGGAGCTGGGGCCAACGTCCTGACTTTC. This encodes CASSLYRTGAGANVLTF.

This clonotype was picked up a small number of times. This rearrangement joins TRBV11-2 to TRBJ2-2; D call uncertain. CDR3 size: 13 residues. The germline gives CDR1 SGHAT, CDR2 FQNNGV. The V end lost 3 bases, the J end lost 4 bases, and 6 bases lay between the germline ends. CDR3 nucleotide sequence: TGTGCCAGCAGCTTCGGGTTCACCGGGGAGCTGTTTTTT. Translated: CASSFGFTGELFF.

This clonotype was observed a few times. The chain couples TRBV5-6 to TRBJ2-1, with 8 bases identical to TRBD2. This CDR3 spans 16 amino acids. Germline V lookup: CDR1 SGHDT, CDR2 YYEEEE. V was clipped by 4 bases and J by 0 bases; unmatched bases: 6. CDR3 protein: CASSAPSGLSYNEQFF. CDR3 nucleotide sequence: TGTGCCAGCAGCGCCCCTAGCGGGCTCTCCTACAATGAGCAGTTCTTC.

V gene TRBV15 combines with J gene TRBJ1-1; D possibly corresponds to TRBD1 (6 bases). Trimming cost V 1 base and J 2 bases, with 14 bases left between them. The germline CDR1 and CDR2 sequences are LNHNV and YYDKDF (reference sequence). CDR3 size: 16 residues. DNA for the CDR3: TGTGCCACCAGCAGAGGTCGGGACACTAGAAACACTGAAGCTTTCTTT. It specifies CATSRGRDTRNTEAFF.

The V and J genes are TRBV28 and TRBJ1-2, with 7 bases matching TRBD1. This CDR3 has 12 amino acids. Germline CDR1 is MDHEN and CDR2 is SYDVKM. V shed 6 bases and J 5 bases; nucleotides not matched to a gene: 3. The CDR3 bases are TGTGCCAGCAGCCTGGGACAGTATGGCTACACCTTC. Its translation is CASSLGQYGYTF.

The chain carries TRBV30 and TRBJ1-6; no clear D gene. Looked up from germline, CDR1 is GTSNPN and CDR2 is SVGIG (reference sequence). The CDR3 is 12 residues long. V was trimmed by 0 bases and J by 11 bases, leaving 8 bases between them. CDR3 nucleotide sequence: TGTGCCTGGAGTGTACCCACTGCACCCCTCCACTTT. Its protein is CAWSVPTAPLHF. The full variable domain, completed using reference TRBV30 and TRBJ1-6, is SQTIHQWPATLVQPVGSPLSLECTVEGTSNPNLYWYRQAAGRGLQLLFYSVGIGQISSEVPQNLSASRPQDRQFILSSKKLLLSDSGFYLCAWSVPTAPLHFGNGTRLTVT.

V gene TRBV7-2 combines with J gene TRBJ2-5, with a weak D call TRBD2 (5 bases). The CDR3 runs to 14 residues. The V gene lost 1 base and the J gene lost 1 base, with 7 bases spanning the gap. The germline V gene has CDR1 SGHTA and CDR2 FQGNSA. CDR3: CASSLELVQETQYF. The CDR3 nucleotides are TGTGCCAGCAGCTTAGAACTAGTCCAAGAGACCCAGTACTTC.

This clonotype was detected many times. The chain employs TRBV7-6 and TRBJ1-5; D call uncertain. Per the germline V gene, CDR1 is SGHVS and CDR2 is FNYEAQ. Deletions cut 1 base from V and 5 bases from J, with 6 bases between. The CDR3 loop spans 13 amino acids. CDR3: CASSLDQDQPQHF. The CDR3 DNA follows: TGTGCCAGCAGCTTAGATCAGGATCAGCCCCAGCATTTT.

This clonotype turned up a few times. V gene TRBV7-6 combines with J gene TRBJ2-7, with D unresolved. V was trimmed by 5 bases and J by 3 bases, leaving 11 bases between them. The CDR3 sequence is 13 residues long. Germline CDR1 is SGHVS and CDR2 is FNYEAQ. The CDR3 DNA reads as TGTGCCAGCAGCCCCGGACCAAGCTACGAGCAGTACTTC. Protein sequence: CASSPGPSYEQYF.

This chain joins TRBV27 and TRBJ1-1; unclear D gene. The germline V gene encodes CDR1 MNHEY and CDR2 SMNVEV (reference sequence). The CDR3 extends over 15 amino acids. Deletions cut 10 bases from V and 0 bases from J, with 18 bases between. CDR3 residues: CATTPIGAMNTEAFF. In DNA form, the CDR3 reads TGTGCCACCACCCCGATAGGAGCAATGAACACTGAAGCTTTCTTT.

This clonotype was recorded many times. The chain combines TRBV20-1 with TRBJ1-4, with D unresolved. CDR1 is DFQATT, CDR2 SNEGSKA, per germline (reference sequence). The CDR3 has 14 amino acids. Trimming removed 0 bases at V and 3 bases at J, with 8 bases between. The CDR3 here is CSARDGSPNEKLFF. CDR3 bases: TGCAGTGCTAGAGACGGGTCCCCTAATGAAAAACTGTTTTTT.

This chain connects TRBV28 to TRBJ2-1, with 9 bases that match TRBD2. Looked up from germline, CDR1 is MDHEN and CDR2 is SYDVKM. After removal of 6 bases from V and 4 bases from J, the junction contained 7 bases not matched to a gene. This CDR3 region has 15 residues. CDR3 sequence: CASSSLAGGYNEQFF. The CDR3 coding sequence is TGTGCCAGCAGCTCTCTCGCGGGAGGGTACAATGAGCAGTTCTTC.

This chain joins TRBV28 and TRBJ1-5; TRBD1 might be the D (5 bases). With 3 bases removed from V and 6 bases from J, the gap between germline ends came to 15 bases. The CDR3 extends over 15 amino acids. Germline CDR1 reads MDHEN; CDR2 reads SYDVKM. CDR3 bases: TGTGCCAGCAGTTTCGTTGCAGATGGGGCTCAGCCCCAGCATTTT. Amino acid sequence: CASSFVADGAQPQHF.

The chain employs TRBV27 and TRBJ1-6; 7 nucleotides match TRBD1. CDR3 length equals 15 residues. Trimming took 3 bases from V and 7 from J; bases not matched to a gene: 6. The germline CDR1 and CDR2 sequences are MNHEY and SMNVEV (reference sequence). CDR3 DNA: TGTGCCAGCAGTTTGCAGGGGGAGTTGAATTCACCCCTCCACTTT. Its translation is CASSLQGELNSPLHF.